This is a list of T cell receptor beta chains from one sample in a study of post-analysis software for immune sequencing data. TCRdb redid the calling of the PCR reads with MiXCR, one entry per CDR3 protein. The top ten clones hold around 5.2% of a sample with about 260,000 distinct CDR3 sequences, approximately 34% of them seen once. The sequenced material came from blood. The receptor source for this set is a girl under 18 with multiple sclerosis. CDR3s include the opening cysteine and the closing phenylalanine or tryptophan. The D gene is left open where the match is weak. The size entry is marked missing in some rows and otherwise reads once, few, many or a size class.

>TRBV20-1|many|TRBD1|TRBJ2-5
TGCAGTGCTGGCCCCCGACAGGGGGCTGAGGAGACCCAGTACTTC
CSAGPRQGAEETQYF
>TRBV29-1|.|.|TRBJ1-1
TGCAGCGTTGGTTTAGAGCCCATGAACACTGAAGCTTTCTTT
CSVGLEPMNTEAFF
>TRBV6-1|many|.|TRBJ2-7
TGTGCCAGCAGTGAAGATACCTACGAGCAGTACTTC
CASSEDTYEQYF
>TRBV27|few|.|TRBJ2-2
TGTGCCAGCAGTTACTCGTGGGCGAACACCGGGGAGCTGTTTTTT
CASSYSWANTGELFF
>TRBV7-9|many|TRBD1|TRBJ1-2
TGTGCCAGCAGTTGGGGACAGGAGAACTATGGCTACACCTTC
CASSWGQENYGYTF
>TRBV13|many|.|TRBJ2-1
TGTGCCAGCAGCCCCGGGCCGCGCAATGAGCAGTTCTTC
CASSPGPRNEQFF
>TRBV3-1|.|.|TRBJ1-6
TGTGCCAGCAGTCCCCGGGACCTGCGGGGATCACCCCTCCACTTT
CASSPRDLRGSPLHF
>TRBV29-1|few|.|TRBJ2-2
TGCAGCGTTGGGCTGAGGCTAGCGACGAACACCGGGGAGCTGTTTTTT
CSVGLRLATNTGELFF
>TRBV20-1|.|.|TRBJ2-1
TGCAGTGCTAGAGCCCCAGTCCCCTACAATGAGCAGTTCTTC
CSARAPVPYNEQFF
>TRBV12-3/TRBV12-4|few|TRBD1|TRBJ1-2
TGTGCCGGCAGTTTACGCCGGGACAGCTCCTATGGCTACACCTTC
CAGSLRRDSSYGYTF
>TRBV3-1|many|.|TRBJ1-2
TGTGCCAGCAGCCAAGCGCCAGCTAACTATGGCTACACCTTC
CASSQAPANYGYTF
>TRBV14|many|TRBD1|TRBJ2-5
TGTGCCAGCAGCCAGACAAAAAGGACAGGGAGCCAAGAGACCCAGTACTTC
CASSQTKRTGSQETQYF
>TRBV3-1|.|.|TRBJ1-1
TGTGCCAGCAGCCAAGAATTGAGGGAGGCTGAAGCTTTCTTT
CASSQELREAEAFF
>TRBV20-1|many|TRBD2|TRBJ2-1
TGCAGTGCTAGAGATCGGCGGGGGGTTAATGGAGAGCAGTTCTTC
CSARDRRGVNGEQFF
>TRBV4-1|.|TRBD2|TRBJ2-7
TGCGCCAGCAGCCTTTTCGGGACTAGCGACTACGAGCAGTACTTC
CASSLFGTSDYEQYF
>TRBV5-1|many|.|TRBJ1-5
TGCGCCAGCAGCTTATTCGATCCTAGCAATCAGCCCCAGCATTTT
CASSLFDPSNQPQHF
>TRBV6-5|many|.|TRBJ1-2
TGTGCCAGCAGACGTGAGGTTAACTATGGCTACACCTTC
CASRREVNYGYTF
>TRBV5-1|many|.|TRBJ2-5
TGCGCCAGCAGCGCCGGCGATTATGAAAAAGAGACCCAGTACTTC
CASSAGDYEKETQYF
>TRBV3-1|few|.|TRBJ2-5
TGTGCCAGCAGCCCCCCGCGGGATCTGCAGACCCAGTACTTC
CASSPPRDLQTQYF
>TRBV3-1|many|.|TRBJ1-2
TGTGCCAGCAGCCACCTGTTTGGCTACACCTTC
CASSHLFGYTF
>TRBV10-3|.|TRBD1|TRBJ1-1
TGTGCCATCAGTGAGTCCCGGGACAGGGCAGCGAACACTGAAGCTTTCTTT
CAISESRDRAANTEAFF
>TRBV5-1|.|.|TRBJ1-2
TGCGCCAGCAGCTTGCCCGATAACTATGGCTACACCTTC
CASSLPDNYGYTF
>TRBV20-1|few|TRBD1|TRBJ1-6
TGCAGTGCTAGCCGAGGCATTCCGGGACAGGGGGCGCGGAATTCACCCCTCCACTTT
CSASRGIPGQGARNSPLHF
>TRBV11-2|few|.|TRBJ1-1
TGTGCCAGCAGCTCGCCCCGGGACCATTTATTGAACACTGAAGCTTTCTTT
CASSSPRDHLLNTEAFF
>TRBV29-1|.|.|TRBJ1-5
TGCAGCGTTGGTAAGGATCAGCCCCAGCATTTT
CSVGKDQPQHF
>TRBV20-1|.|.|TRBJ2-5
TGCAGTGCTAGAGATTCCGGACAGACCCAAGAGACCCAGTACTTC
CSARDSGQTQETQYF
>TRBV15|.|.|TRBJ1-5
TGTGCCGCCAGCAGAGATCAAGACAGGTCCCCGTTCCCCCAGCATTTT
CAASRDQDRSPFPQHF
>TRBV27|.|.|TRBJ2-7
TGTGCCAGCAGTTACCGGGCGGGAACCTACGAGCAGTACTTC
CASSYRAGTYEQYF
>TRBV6-2/TRBV6-3|.|TRBD2|TRBJ2-1
TGTGCCAGCAGTTACTCCGGACTAGCGGGAGTCTTTAATGAGCAGTTCTTC
CASSYSGLAGVFNEQFF
>TRBV10-2|few|.|TRBJ1-1
TGCGCCAGCACCACCCAGGGGAGTCGGAACACTGAAGCTTTCTTT
CASTTQGSRNTEAFF
>TRBV10-3|many|TRBD2|TRBJ2-3
TGTGCCATCGCGGCCGGGACTAGCGGGGGAGGGAAGGCAGATACGCAGTATTTT
CAIAAGTSGGGKADTQYF
>TRBV9|.|.|TRBJ2-4
TGTGCCAGCAGTCCCACGGGGTATGGCAAAAACATTCAGTACTTC
CASSPTGYGKNIQYF
>TRBV5-1|many|.|TRBJ1-5
TGCGCCAGCAGCTTGGCGGGGAGCAATCAGCCCCAGCATTTT
CASSLAGSNQPQHF
>TRBV28|many|.|TRBJ1-5
TGTGCCAGCAGTTTAAGTGATTTTGGCAATCAGCCCCAGCATTTT
CASSLSDFGNQPQHF
>TRBV6-1|.|TRBD1|TRBJ2-3
TGTGCCAGCAGTGAAGGAGTGAGACAGGGTGCAGATACGCAGTATTTT
CASSEGVRQGADTQYF
>TRBV7-9|once|TRBD1|TRBJ2-1
TGTGCCAGCAGCCTCGTGGACAGGGACCCTAAGCAGTTCTTC
CASSLVDRDPKQFF
>TRBV6-6|.|TRBD2|TRBJ2-5
TGCGCCAGCAGTTACCTTAGCGGGAAAGAGACCCAGTACTTC
CASSYLSGKETQYF
>TRBV14|many|TRBD1|TRBJ2-5
TGTGCCAGCAGCCAAGCCCCGGGACAGCAAGAGACCCAGTACTTC
CASSQAPGQQETQYF
>TRBV6-5|.|TRBD1|TRBJ1-4
TGTGCCAGCAGAGGATCCGGGACAGGGTCTGAAAAACTGTTTTTT
CASRGSGTGSEKLFF
>TRBV5-1|many|TRBD2|TRBJ2-1
TGCGCCAGCAGCTCCGGGAGGGGAAGGAAAAATGAGCAGTTCTTC
CASSSGRGRKNEQFF
>TRBV6-1|.|TRBD1|TRBJ1-1
TGTGCCAGCAAACCGGGACAGGTGAACACTGAAGCTTTCTTT
CASKPGQVNTEAFF
>TRBV20-1|many|.|TRBJ2-3
TGCAGTGCTCGAGCCGGGACATCAGGATTCACAGATACGCAGTATTTT
CSARAGTSGFTDTQYF
>TRBV2|few|.|TRBJ1-6
TGTGCCAGCAGATCGCGTTCACCCCTCCACTTT
CASRSRSPLHF
>TRBV20-1|many|TRBD2|TRBJ2-1
TGCAGTGCTGTAGCGGGCGCAGCGAGTGAGCAGTTCTTC
CSAVAGAASEQFF
>TRBV29-1|.|TRBD1|TRBJ2-7
TGCAGCGTTGAAGATCCCGGGACAGGGGGCTACGAGCAGTACTTC
CSVEDPGTGGYEQYF
>TRBV10-2|few|TRBD1|TRBJ2-3
TGCGCCAGCAGCCCCGGGACAGTGGTCACAGATACGCAGTATTTT
CASSPGTVVTDTQYF
>TRBV7-9|many|TRBD2|TRBJ2-4
TGTGCCAGCAGCTCGGGAGGACTAGCGGACGCCAAAAACATTCAGTACTTC
CASSSGGLADAKNIQYF
>TRBV7-9|.|.|TRBJ2-5
TGTACCAGCAGCTTAGAGAAGGAGACCCAGTACTTC
CTSSLEKETQYF